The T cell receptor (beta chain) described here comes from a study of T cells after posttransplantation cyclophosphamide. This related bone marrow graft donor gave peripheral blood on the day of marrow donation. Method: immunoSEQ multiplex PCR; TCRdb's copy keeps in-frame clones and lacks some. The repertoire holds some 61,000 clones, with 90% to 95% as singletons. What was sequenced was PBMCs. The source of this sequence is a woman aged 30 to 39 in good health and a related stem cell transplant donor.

In nucleotides, the CDR3 is TGTGCCAGCAGCGTAACCCCGGGACTAGCGGGGGATGGGGATGAGCAGTTCTTC. Translation gives CASSVTPGLAGDGDEQFF. The genes are TRBV9 and TRBJ2-1, with 14 bases lining up with TRBD2. V lost 1 base, J lost 8 bases, and 11 bases stayed unmatched. CDR1 SGDLS and CDR2 YYNGEE come from the germline V gene. The CDR3 is made up of 18 amino acids.